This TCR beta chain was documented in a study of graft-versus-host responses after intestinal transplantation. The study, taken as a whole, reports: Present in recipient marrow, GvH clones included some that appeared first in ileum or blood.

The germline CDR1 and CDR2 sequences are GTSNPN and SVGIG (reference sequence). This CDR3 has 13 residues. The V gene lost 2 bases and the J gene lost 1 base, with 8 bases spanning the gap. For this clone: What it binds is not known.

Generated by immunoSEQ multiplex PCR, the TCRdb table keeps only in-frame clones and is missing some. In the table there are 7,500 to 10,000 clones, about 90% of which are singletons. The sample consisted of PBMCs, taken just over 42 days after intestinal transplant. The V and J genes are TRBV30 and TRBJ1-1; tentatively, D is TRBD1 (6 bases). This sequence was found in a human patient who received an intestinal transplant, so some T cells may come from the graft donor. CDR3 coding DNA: TGTGCCTGGAGTTTACAGGGGAACACTGAAGCTTTCTTT. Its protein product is CAWSLQGNTEAFF. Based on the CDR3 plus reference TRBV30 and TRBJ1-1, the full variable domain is SQTIHQWPATLVQPVGSPLSLECTVEGTSNPNLYWYRQAAGRGLQLLFYSVGIGQISSEVPQNLSASRPQDRQFILSSKKLLLSDSGFYLCAWSLQGNTEAFFGQGTRLTVV.